This T cell receptor beta chain was sequenced for a study of CD8 T cells in Susac syndrome. Study conclusions and caveats: A relatively small number of individuals underwent TCR sequencing and HLA analysis.

Those who served as multiple sclerosis controls were treatment-naive patients with stable or active relapsing-remitting disease. TEMRA cells were FACS-enriched, unlike CD8+ and CD4+ T cells, which were negatively isolated. Remarks on this clonotype: No antigen is known for it.

The CDR3 is made up of 14 amino acids. In germline, CDR1 is ENHRY, CDR2 SYGVKD. Trimming took 0 bases from V and 7 from J, leaving 13 bases between them. RNA amounts of roughly 0.5 to 1 ug underwent reverse transcription with random hexamers. With immunoSEQ multiplex PCR, TCR beta CDR3 was amplified across 54 Vbeta and 13 Jbeta. TCRdb processed the immunoSEQ multiplex PCR reads anew with MiXCR; each CDR3 protein has one entry. The sample has about 210,000 distinct CDR3 sequences, 95% seen once. The sequence came from a human donor with multiple sclerosis. The chain combines TRBV10-3 with TRBJ2-7; D may match TRBD1 or TRBD2 (5 bases each). Source material: CD4+ T cells from PBMCs. The CDR3, as DNA: TGTGCCATCAGTGAGTCACGGGGCGAGGGGGAGCAGTACTTC. It translates to CAISESRGEGEQYF.